This is a list of T cell receptor beta chains from one sample in a study of T cell changes during pregnancy in multiple sclerosis. Only in-frame clones appear in the TCRdb table, and some are missing; sequencing was by immunoSEQ multiplex PCR. The sample includes roughly 52,000 clones, approximately 94% seen only once; the top ten take less than 5.5%. The material sequenced was CD8+ T cells from peripheral blood mononuclear cells, taken before pregnancy. The receptors come from a female donor with multiple sclerosis, enrolled in a pregnancy study. Each CDR3 is given with its conserved first and last residue. The D gene is left open where the match is weak. Size is stated for part of the rows, as once, few or many counts, or as a class when the clone is expanded.

j_call | clone_size | d_call | v_call | cdr3_aa | cdr3_nt
TRBJ2-3 | - | TRBD2 | TRBV28 | CASSSPRGGPSTDTQYF | TGTGCCAGCAGTTCCCCCCGCGGGGGTCCTAGCACAGATACGCAGTATTTT
TRBJ2-3 | - | - | TRBV11-3 | CASSLASDTQYF | TGTGCCAGCAGCTTAGCCTCAGATACGCAGTATTTT
TRBJ2-1 | - | TRBD2 | TRBV6-1 | CASIAGGFGEQFF | TGTGCCAGCATCGCGGGAGGCTTCGGTGAGCAGTTCTTC
TRBJ2-7 | - | - | TRBV7-3 | CASSFDSGYEQYF | TGTGCCAGCAGCTTTGATAGCGGTTACGAGCAGTACTTC
TRBJ2-1 | - | TRBD2 | TRBV9 | CASSVGLAGSYNEQFF | TGTGCCAGCAGCGTAGGTCTAGCGGGCTCCTACAATGAGCAGTTCTTC
TRBJ1-4 | - | - | TRBV19 | CASKQGSEKLFF | TGTGCCAGCAAGCAGGGTAGTGAAAAACTGTTTTTT
TRBJ1-1 | once | TRBD1 | TRBV30 | CAWKGPQGAQVTEAFF | TGTGCCTGGAAGGGGCCACAGGGGGCGCAGGTCACTGAAGCTTTCTTT
TRBJ2-7 | - | TRBD1 | TRBV2 | CATVGQGTYEQYF | TGTGCCACCGTCGGACAGGGTACCTACGAGCAGTACTTC
TRBJ2-5 | - | - | TRBV15 | CATSRVSEETQYF | TGTGCCACCAGCAGAGTAAGCGAAGAGACCCAGTACTTC
TRBJ2-7 | - | - | TRBV29-1 | CSAVGGSPGEQYF | TGCAGCGCCGTAGGAGGCAGCCCCGGCGAGCAGTACTTC
TRBJ1-2 | - | - | TRBV7-9 | CASSFRVLGYTF | TGTGCCAGCAGCTTCAGGGTTTTAGGCTACACCTTC
TRBJ1-3 | - | TRBD1 | TRBV5-8 | CASSLAGQGIRNTIYF | TGTGCCAGCAGCTTGGCCGGACAGGGGATCCGAAACACCATATATTTT
TRBJ1-1 | once | TRBD1 | TRBV7-6 | CASSPRTGENTEAFF | TGTGCCAGCAGCCCGCGGACAGGGGAGAACACTGAAGCTTTCTTT
TRBJ2-4 | - | - | TRBV7-9 | CASSLGESGKNIQYF | TGTGCCAGCAGCTTAGGGGAATCGGGAAAAAACATTCAGTACTTC
TRBJ2-7 | - | TRBD1 | TRBV30 | CAWSVTGVGEQYF | TGTGCCTGGAGCGTAACAGGGGTGGGTGAGCAGTACTTC
TRBJ1-3 | - | - | TRBV7-9 | CASSLGQRGNTIYF | TGTGCCAGCAGCTTAGGACAAAGAGGAAACACCATATATTTT
TRBJ2-7 | - | - | TRBV7-2 | CASSLAAQTSYEQYF | TGTGCCAGCAGCTTAGCAGCGCAGACCTCCTACGAGCAGTACTTC
TRBJ2-1 | - | TRBD2 | TRBV29-1 | CSVEGLAREQFF | TGCAGCGTTGAGGGACTAGCTCGGGAGCAGTTCTTC
TRBJ2-7 | once | TRBD1 | TRBV5-1 | CASRSGQGGSGIYEQYF | TGCGCCAGCAGATCGGGACAGGGGGGTAGCGGGATCTACGAGCAGTACTTC
TRBJ2-1 | once | - | TRBV4-2 | CASSYRVEGYNEQFF | TGTGCCAGCAGCTACAGGGTAGAGGGGTACAATGAGCAGTTCTTC